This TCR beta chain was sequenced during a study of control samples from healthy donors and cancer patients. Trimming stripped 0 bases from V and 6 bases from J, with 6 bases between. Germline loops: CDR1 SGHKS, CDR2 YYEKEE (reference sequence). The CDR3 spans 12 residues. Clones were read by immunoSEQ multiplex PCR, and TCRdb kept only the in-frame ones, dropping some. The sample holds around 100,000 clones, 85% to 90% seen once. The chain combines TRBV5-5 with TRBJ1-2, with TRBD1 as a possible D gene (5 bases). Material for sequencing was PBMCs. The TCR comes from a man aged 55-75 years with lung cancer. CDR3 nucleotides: TGTGCCAGCAGCTTGGCAGGGAATGGCTACACCTTC. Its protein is CASSLAGNGYTF.